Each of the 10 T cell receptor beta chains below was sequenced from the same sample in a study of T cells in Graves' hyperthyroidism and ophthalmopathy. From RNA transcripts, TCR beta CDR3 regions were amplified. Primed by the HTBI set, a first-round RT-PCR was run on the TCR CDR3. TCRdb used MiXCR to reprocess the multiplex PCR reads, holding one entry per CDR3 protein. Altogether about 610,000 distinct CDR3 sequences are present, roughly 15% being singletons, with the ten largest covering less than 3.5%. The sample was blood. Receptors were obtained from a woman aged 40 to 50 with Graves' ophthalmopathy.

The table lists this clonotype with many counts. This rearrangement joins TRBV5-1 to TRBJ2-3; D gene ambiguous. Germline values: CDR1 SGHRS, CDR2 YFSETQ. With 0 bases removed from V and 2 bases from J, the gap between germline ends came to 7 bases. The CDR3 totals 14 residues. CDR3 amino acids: CASSLDLTTDTQYF. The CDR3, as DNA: TGCGCCAGCAGCTTGGACTTAACCACAGATACGCAGTATTTT.

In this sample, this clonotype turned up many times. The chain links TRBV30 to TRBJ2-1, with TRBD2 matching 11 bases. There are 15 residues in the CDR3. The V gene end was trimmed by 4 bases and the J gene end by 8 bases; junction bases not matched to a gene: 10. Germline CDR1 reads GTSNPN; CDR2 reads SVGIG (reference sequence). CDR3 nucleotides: TGTGCCTGGAATCAACTAGCGGGAGTTTCTCATGAGCAGTTCTTC. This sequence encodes CAWNQLAGVSHEQFF.

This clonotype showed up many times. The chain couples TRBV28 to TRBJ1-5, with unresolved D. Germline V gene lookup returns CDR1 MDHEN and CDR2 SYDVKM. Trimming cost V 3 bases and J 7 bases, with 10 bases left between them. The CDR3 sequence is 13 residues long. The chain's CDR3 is CASSFSRAQPQHF. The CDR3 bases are TGTGCCAGCAGTTTCAGTAGGGCCCAGCCCCAGCATTTT.

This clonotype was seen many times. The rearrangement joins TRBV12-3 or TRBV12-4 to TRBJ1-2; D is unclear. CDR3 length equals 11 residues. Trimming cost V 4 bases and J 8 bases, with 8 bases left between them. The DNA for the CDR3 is TGTGCCAGCAGTTCAGAGGAGGGCTACACCTTC. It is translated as CASSSEEGYTF.

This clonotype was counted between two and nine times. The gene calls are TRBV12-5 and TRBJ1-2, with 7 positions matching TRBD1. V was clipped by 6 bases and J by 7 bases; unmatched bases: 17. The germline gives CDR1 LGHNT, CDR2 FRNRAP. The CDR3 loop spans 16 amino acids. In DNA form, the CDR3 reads TGTGCTAGTGGCCGGGACAGACCGGGGGTTACTGGTGGCTACACCTTC. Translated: CASGRDRPGVTGGYTF. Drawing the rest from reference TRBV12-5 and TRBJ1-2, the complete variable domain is DARVTQTPRHKVTEMGQEVTMRCQPILGHNTVFWYRQTMMQGLELLAYFRNRAPLDDSGMPKDRFSAEMPDATLATLKIQPSEPRDSAVYFCASGRDRPGVTGGYTFGSGTRLTVV.

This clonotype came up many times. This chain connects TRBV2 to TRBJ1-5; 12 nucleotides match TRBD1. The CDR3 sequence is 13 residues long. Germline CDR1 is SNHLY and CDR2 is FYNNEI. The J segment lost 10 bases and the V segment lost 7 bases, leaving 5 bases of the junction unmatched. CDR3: CASTPGQGAPQHF. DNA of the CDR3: TGTGCCAGCACCCCGGGACAGGGGGCCCCCCAGCATTTT.

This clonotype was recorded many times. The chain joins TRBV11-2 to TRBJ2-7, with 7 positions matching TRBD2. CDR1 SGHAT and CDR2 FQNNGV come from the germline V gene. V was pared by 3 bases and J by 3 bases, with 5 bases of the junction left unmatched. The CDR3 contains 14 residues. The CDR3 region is CASSFNGGSYEQYF. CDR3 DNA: TGTGCCAGCAGCTTCAACGGGGGGAGCTACGAGCAGTACTTC.

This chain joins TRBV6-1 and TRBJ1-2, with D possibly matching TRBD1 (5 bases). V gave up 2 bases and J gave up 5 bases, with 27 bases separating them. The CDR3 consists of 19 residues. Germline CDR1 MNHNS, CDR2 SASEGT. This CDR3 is CASSEIGWGRQPLPYGYTF. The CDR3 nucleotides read TGTGCCAGCAGTGAAATTGGCTGGGGTCGACAGCCTCTACCTTATGGCTACACCTTC.

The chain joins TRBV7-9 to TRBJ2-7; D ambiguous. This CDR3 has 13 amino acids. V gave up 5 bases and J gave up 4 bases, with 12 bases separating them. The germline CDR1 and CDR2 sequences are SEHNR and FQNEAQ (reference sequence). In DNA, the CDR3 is TGTGCCAGCAGCCACGAGACGCCTTACGAGCAGTACTTC. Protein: CASSHETPYEQYF.

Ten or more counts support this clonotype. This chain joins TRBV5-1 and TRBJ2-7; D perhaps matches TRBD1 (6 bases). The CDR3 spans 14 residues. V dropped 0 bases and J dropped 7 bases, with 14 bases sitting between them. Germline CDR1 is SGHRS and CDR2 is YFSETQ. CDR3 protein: CASSLAGQGLEQYF. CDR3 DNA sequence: TGCGCCAGCAGCTTGGCCGGGCAGGGGCTAGAGCAGTACTTC.